This T cell receptor (beta chain) is drawn from a study of T cells after yellow fever vaccination (dated by TCRdb to between 2018 and 2021). With regard to the full study: Libraries from fractions with low cell numbers were prepared with the SMART-Seq v4 Ultra Low Input RNA kit. To follow T-cell clones before and after both primary and booster YFV17D yellow fever vaccination, bulk TCR alpha and beta repertoires underwent longitudinal sequencing. Blood was collected at multiple timepoints before and after primary and secondary immunization, and bulk PBMC replicates and cell subsets were isolated. Two healthy male donors, one aged 18 to 30 and one aged 30 to 40 years, were included in the cohort. Summary of the overall study and its limitations: A small share of clonotypes occurred in both CD4 and CD8 compartments, likely arising from convergent recombination. The secondary T-cell response was weaker than the primary response but faster, peaking on day 5 instead of day 15. Computational filtering was required because FACS-sorted repertoires could contain abundant contaminating clonotypes from the bulk population. The study included only a couple of donors, which limits how far the findings can be generalized. After the booster, most clones that had expanded after primary vaccination were detected again (almost 97% of CD4 and about 88% of CD8), suggesting broad maintenance of memory.

From V the trimming removes 6 bases and from J it removes 10 bases, while the gene matches leave 13 bases of the junction unaccounted for. The cysteine opens and the phenylalanine closes a CDR3 of 17 amino acids. Solely the CDR3 DNA is kept, with 51 bases framed from the first base. Looking up the germline V gene yields CDR1 MNHEY and CDR2 SVGAGI. Explained via the paper, the treatment or condition label denotes: live attenuated yellow fever vaccine strain. At each blood-draw timepoint, two biological replicates of bulk PBMCs were collected. PBMCs were isolated from peripheral blood using a standard Ficoll-Paque protocol. TriZol was used to extract RNA from bulk PBMCs, from CD4 and CD8 fractions, and from dextramer-positive and dextramer-negative fractions. Of note for this clonotype: What antigen it recognizes has not been identified. No per-base quality is available; no much larger clone lies one base away.

The sequencing machine was an Illumina NovaSeq 6000. TCR cDNA was synthesized by 5'RACE template switching, through which a universal primer site and unique molecular identifiers were introduced. Priming of cDNA synthesis was performed from both the TCR alpha and TCR beta constant segments. Library amplification used two PCR steps, and the second PCR step added sample barcodes and sequencing adapters. Sequencing of the libraries was done on either Illumina HiSeq 2500 (2x100 bp) or NovaSeq (2x150 bp). Per the original workflow: Demultiplexing of reads and collapsing into UMI consensus sequences were performed with MIGEC, and V(D)J alignment was carried out with MiXCR. Vaccine-responding clonotypes were identified with edgeR using replicate PBMC samples, with FDR below 0.01 and a log2 fold change above 5 up to day 15 being required. Each bulk clonotype was labeled CD4 or CD8 based on which sequenced repertoire, CD4 or CD8, contained the clonotype at higher abundance. The public sequencing data were trimmed at Q25 with fastp and processed into clonotypes with MiXCR by TCRdb, which kept only in-frame beta chains. Every entry covers one CDR3 protein and lists the most common genes and DNA from its rows. In this record, the V and J calls reflect TCRdb's handling and not the investigators' own analysis. The sample table shows fewer than 500,000 distinct CDR3 sequences, and about 19% are seen once. Over 15% of the sample lies in the top ten.

The sequenced sample was PBMCs, obtained before the yellow fever booster vaccination. The sequence derives from a man between 18 and 35 years old who received the YFV17D yellow fever vaccine. This receptor chain uses TRBV6-5 and TRBJ2-1; TRBD2 fits 15 bases in the junction. The bases are TGTGCCAGCAGCGCGCCGGGACTAGCGGGGGGCCCTCGGGAGCAGTTCTTC. Its amino acids are CASSAPGLAGGPREQFF.